This TCR beta chain was sequenced in a study of blood T cell repertoires in COVID-19. About the research overall: Italy, Spain and the United States were the sources of the convalescent and acute COVID-19 samples.

Per the study methods: Amplification of reference gene primers provided the estimated nucleated cell counts. TCRdb keeps only in-frame clones here, not all; method: immunoSEQ multiplex PCR. V and J calls and clone size follow that table, whereas D and trimming were derived from the DNA. The sample has 57,000 or so clones, roughly three quarters seen once. A few counts support this clone. Other DNA sequences in the sample encode the same CDR3. The CDR3 contains 13 residues. Trimming cost V 3 bases and J 5 bases, with 10 bases left between them. The specimen sequenced was peripheral blood. The sequence derives from a man in his fifties with active or convalescent COVID-19. The gene calls are TRBV12-3 or TRBV12-4 and TRBJ1-1; D gene unclear. For the CDR3, the DNA is TGTGCCAGCAGTTTGTCGGGGAGAACTGAAGCTTTCTTT. This translates into CASSLSGRTEAFF.